This T cell receptor (beta chain) was documented in a study of regulatory T cells in long-lasting Graves disease. The V end lost 5 bases, the J end lost 5 bases, and 15 bases lay between the germline ends. This CDR3 is 14 amino acids long. Germline V gives CDR1 SGHVS, CDR2 FQNEAQ. Indicated time point: newly diagnosed GD, antithyroid drugs for less than 3 months. PBMC RNA served as the TCR library source. This clonotype was picked up many times. Construction of the TCR beta libraries employed iRepertoire HTBI primers in conjunction with Arm-PCR of CDR3 regions. TCRdb reanalysed the multiplex PCR reads using MiXCR and keeps one entry per CDR3 protein. The sample lists 200,000 to 250,000 distinct CDR3 sequences; roughly 19% were seen once. This sample was shared with a second study, whose subject was T cells in Graves' hyperthyroidism and ophthalmopathy. That investigation notes: Ophthalmopathy was distinguished from stable hyperthyroidism by 13 V-J signatures. Progression to ophthalmopathy was predicted a median of approximately 6.4 months early.

The sequences come from peripheral blood mononuclear cells (PBMCs), collected at new diagnosis, from a patient treated with antithyroid drugs. The V and J genes are TRBV7-8 and TRBJ2-5; D unresolved. The clonotype originates from a young woman with Graves disease. CDR3 loop: CASSSDPSVETQYF. The CDR3 DNA reads as TGTGCCAGCAGCAGCGACCCCAGCGTGGAGACCCAGTACTTC.